The 14 T cell receptor beta chains below all came from one sample that was sequenced in a study of blood T cells in healthy people across ages. A second roughly 6 to 12 cycle PCR used barcoded and J-beta primers. TCRdb reprocessed the 5' RACE reads via MiXCR and lists one record per CDR3 protein. The sample consists of hundreds of thousands of distinct CDR3 sequences, 52% of them appearing once. Sequenced input: blood. The receptors come from an elderly woman in good health.

This chain joins TRBV4-3 and TRBJ2-7; D possibly corresponds to TRBD2 (5 bases). The CDR3 consists of 15 residues. The V gene's germline CDR1 is LGHNA and CDR2 YSLEER. V dropped 0 bases and J dropped 2 bases, with 11 bases sitting between them. CDR3 DNA: TGCGCCAGCAGCCAAGATGGGAGCTTAACCTACGAGCAGTACTTC. Encoded protein: CASSQDGSLTYEQYF.

J is TRBJ2-7 and V is TRBV4-1; TRBD2 matches at 7 bases. The V and J ends lost 4 bases and 2 bases, in that order; junction bases with no gene match: 11. From germline, CDR1 is MGHRA and CDR2 YSYEKL. This CDR3 is built from 16 residues. CDR3 residues: CASSRGGAAGTYEQYF. The CDR3 bases are TGCGCCAGCAGCCGAGGTGGGGCAGCGGGAACCTACGAGCAGTACTTC.

There are many counts of this clonotype. The chain uses TRBV28 and TRBJ2-1; 7 bases line up with TRBD2. From germline, CDR1 is MDHEN and CDR2 SYDVKM. With 6 bases clipped from V and 5 bases from J, the junction kept 10 bases outside the gene matches. The CDR3 spans 15 residues. The CDR3 region has the DNA TGTGCCAGCAGACCCGGGACTACCACTCACAATGAGCAGTTCTTC. It encodes CASRPGTTTHNEQFF.

The rearrangement joins TRBV20-1 to TRBJ1-4; 9 nucleotides line up with TRBD1. CDR3 size: 12 residues. Germline V CDR1 and CDR2: DFQATT, SNEGSKA (reference sequence). The trim removed 5 bases at V and 7 bases at J, leaving 2 bases unmatched. The CDR3 sequence is CSAGTGSEKLFF. CDR3 coding DNA: TGCAGTGCTGGGACAGGGAGTGAAAAACTGTTTTTT.

The chain recombines TRBV10-3 with TRBJ1-1; D gene unclear. V dropped 6 bases and J dropped 3 bases, with 8 bases sitting between them. In germline, CDR1 is ENHRY, CDR2 SYGVKD. CDR3 length: 12 amino acids. Here the CDR3 reads CAISRRDTEAFF. The CDR3 region has the DNA TGTGCCATCAGCCGTCGGGACACTGAAGCTTTCTTT.

The chain joins TRBV12-3 or TRBV12-4 to TRBJ1-2; possibly TRBD1 for D (5 bases). CDR3 length: 13 residues. V lost 6 bases and J lost 4, with 12 bases in between. CDR3: CASRGARAYGYTF. In nucleotides, the CDR3 is TGTGCCAGCAGAGGGGCCAGGGCCTATGGCTACACCTTC.

CDR3 bases: TGCAGTGCTAGAGATTGGAAACAAGAGACCCAGTACTTC. Translating gives CSARDWKQETQYF. This chain connects TRBV20-1 to TRBJ2-5; D is uncertain. Germline lookup yields CDR1 DFQATT and CDR2 SNEGSKA (reference sequence). The CDR3 has 13 amino acids. V was trimmed by 0 bases and J by 2 bases, leaving 7 bases between them.

The chain joins TRBV12-3 or TRBV12-4 to TRBJ1-3; TRBD1 aligns across 7 bases. The junction had 2 bases not matched to a gene; V was cut back by 6 bases and J by 0 bases. CDR3 length: 14 residues. CDR3 region: CASRRDSSGNTIYF. The CDR3 DNA sequence: TGTGCCAGCAGACGGGACAGCTCTGGAAACACCATATATTTT.

Points on this clonotype: A much bigger clone sits one base away, suggesting this may be a read error. This sequence joins TRBV6-2 or TRBV6-3 and TRBJ2-1, with TRBD1 identical over 8 bases. The trim removed 11 bases at V and 7 bases at J, leaving 25 bases unmatched. The CDR3 covers 18 residues. The germline gives CDR1 MNHEY, CDR2 SVGEGT. This CDR3 reads CACTRNLNRGEMGNEQFF. The CDR3 bases are TGTGCCTGCACCCGAAACCTTAACAGGGGGGAAATGGGGAATGAGCAGTTCTTC.

About this clonotype: This may be a read error, as it is one base from a much larger clone. The chain is built from TRBV7-9 and TRBJ2-5; D is unresolved. Germline V gene lookup returns CDR1 SEHNR and CDR2 FQNEAQ (reference sequence). This CDR3 has 16 residues. The V end was cut by 2 bases, the J end by 11 bases, with 24 bases between. CDR3 sequence reads: CASSLWLGKTLYKQYF. In DNA form, the CDR3 reads TGTGCCAGCAGCTTATGGTTGGGGAAGACACTCTACAAGCAGTACTTC.

This clonotype showed up many times. The rearrangement uses TRBV28 and TRBJ2-5; no clear D gene. The CDR3 is 12 residues long. Germline V gene sequence: CDR1 MDHEN, CDR2 SYDVKM. Trimming took 6 bases from V and 5 from J, leaving 10 bases between them. This CDR3 reads CASSPKLETQYF. In DNA, the CDR3 is TGTGCCAGCAGCCCCAAGCTGGAGACCCAGTACTTC.

At least ten counts were recorded for this clonotype. The chain links TRBV7-3 to TRBJ2-4, with unresolved D. Germline loops: CDR1 SGHTA, CDR2 FQGTGA. This CDR3 comprises 12 residues. Trimming stripped 5 bases from V and 4 bases from J, with 6 bases between. CDR3 DNA: TGTGCCAGCAGCCCCTGGAAAAACATTCAGTACTTC. This sequence encodes CASSPWKNIQYF.

The rearrangement links TRBV6-1 to TRBJ1-1; TRBD1 might be the D (6 bases). This CDR3 region has 14 residues. Germline CDR1 is MNHNS and CDR2 is SASEGT. The V gene lost 2 bases and the J gene lost 3 bases, with 10 bases spanning the gap. The CDR3 reads CASSEKGGYTEAFF. For the CDR3, the DNA is TGTGCCAGCAGTGAAAAAGGGGGGTACACTGAAGCTTTCTTT.

On this clonotype itself: This may be a read error, as it is one base from a much larger clone. V usage is TRBV5-1 and J usage is TRBJ2-1; no clear D gene. Between the trimmed V and J ends, which lost 0 bases and 10 bases, there was a span of 20 bases. This CDR3 spans 16 amino acids. Germline V gene lookup returns CDR1 SGHRS and CDR2 YFSETQ. The chain's CDR3 is CASSLDSLSGPYEQFF. The CDR3 DNA sequence: TGCGCCAGCAGCTTGGACAGCCTAAGTGGCCCCTACGAGCAGTTCTTC.